The 26 T cell receptor beta chains reported below all come from one sample, sequenced in a study of neurological immune-mediated disorders. One entry per CDR3 protein, called by TCRdb with MiXCR from the 5' RACE reads. The table includes some 21,000 distinct CDR3 sequences, roughly 6.2% detected once. Sequenced: CD8+ T cells from blood. These receptor sequences come from a man aged 18 to 35 in good health.

This clonotype was observed many times. The chain is built from TRBV9 and TRBJ2-1, with D possibly matching TRBD1 (6 bases). Trimming left V 3 bases short and J 8 bases short, with 15 bases between. Germline assignment: CDR1 SGDLS and CDR2 YYNGEE. CDR3 size: 14 residues. CDR3: CASSATQGYHEQFF. The CDR3 DNA reads TGTGCCAGCAGCGCAACACAGGGTTATCATGAGCAGTTCTTC. The entire variable domain, with the rest obtained from reference TRBV9 and TRBJ2-1, is as follows: DSGVTQTPKHLITATGQRVTLRCSPRSGDLSVYWYQQSLDQGLQFLIQYYNGEERAKGNILERFSAQQFPDLHSELNLSSLELGDSALYFCASSATQGYHEQFFGPGTRLTVL.

This clonotype has ten or more counts. The V and J genes are TRBV5-1 and TRBJ1-1, with 8 nucleotides matching TRBD1. CDR1 is SGHRS and CDR2 is YFSETQ in the germline V gene. The CDR3 contains 14 residues. Trimming cost V 3 bases and J 6 bases; bases outside gene matches: 7. CDR3 sequence: CASSSNPGGSEAFF. The CDR3 DNA follows: TGCGCCAGCAGCTCAAACCCAGGGGGCTCTGAAGCTTTCTTT.

Ten or more counts support this clonotype. This chain connects TRBV7-6 to TRBJ1-5; no clear D gene. Germline lookup yields CDR1 SGHVS and CDR2 FNYEAQ. The CDR3 length is 12 residues. V shed 7 bases and J shed 4 bases, with 8 bases lying between them. CDR3 sequence (DNA): TGTGCCAGCACCGCACCGAATCAGCCCCAGCATTTT. Protein product: CASTAPNQPQHF. Full variable domain (rest looked up from reference TRBV7-6 and TRBJ1-5): GAGVSQSPRYKVTKRGQDVALRCDPISGHVSLYWYRQALGQGPEFLTYFNYEAQQDKSGLPNDRFSAERPEGSISTLTIQRTEQRDSAMYRCASTAPNQPQHFGDGTRLSIL.

This clonotype was found many times. This chain links TRBV4-1 with TRBJ2-7; D may be TRBD2 (7 bases). From germline, CDR1 is MGHRA and CDR2 YSYEKL. V lost 0 bases and J 4 bases, leaving 10 bases between the germline ends. CDR3 length: 14 residues. This CDR3 is CASSQDAGAYEQYF. The CDR3, as DNA: TGCGCCAGCAGCCAAGACGCGGGGGCATACGAGCAGTACTTC.

This clonotype was observed many times. This chain links TRBV6-1 with TRBJ1-1, with 7 nucleotides matching TRBD1. CDR1 and CDR2 from the germline V gene are MNHNS and SASEGT. Trimming removed 6 bases from V and 1 base from J; junction bases left unmatched: 5. This CDR3 region has 14 residues. In DNA form, the CDR3 reads TGTGCCAGCAGCTTCACAGGGGAGAACACTGAAGCTTTCTTT. Its protein is CASSFTGENTEAFF.

In its sample, this clonotype was seen many times. The V gene is TRBV7-9, the J gene TRBJ2-3; D is undetermined. Trimming took off 6 bases at V and 2 bases at J, with 15 bases between the two ends. CDR1 and CDR2 from the germline V gene are SEHNR and FQNEAQ (reference sequence). The CDR3 has 15 residues. The CDR3 protein is CASSSFIGITDTQYF. CDR3 bases: TGTGCCAGCAGTTCCTTTATTGGGATCACAGATACGCAGTATTTT. Combining the CDR3 with reference TRBV7-9 and TRBJ2-3 gives the whole variable domain DTGVSQNPRHKITKRGQNVTFRCDPISEHNRLYWYRQTLGQGPEFLTYFQNEAQLEKSRLLSDRFSAERPKGSFSTLEIQRTEQGDSAMYLCASSSFIGITDTQYFGPGTRLTVL.

This clonotype showed up many times. The chain employs TRBV20-1 and TRBJ2-2; D is perhaps TRBD1 (6 bases). The CDR3 is 13 residues long. The V gene's germline CDR1 is DFQATT and CDR2 SNEGSKA (reference sequence). Trimming stripped 1 base from V and 5 bases from J, with 8 bases between. CDR3 amino acids: CSARATGTGELFF. Here the CDR3 DNA reads TGCAGTGCTAGAGCCACAGGGACCGGGGAGCTGTTTTTT.

This clonotype was counted at least ten times. V usage is TRBV6-4 and J usage is TRBJ2-2, with D maybe TRBD1 (6 bases). The CDR3 consists of 15 residues. CDR1 and CDR2 from the germline V gene are MRHNA and SNTAGT. V lost 6 bases and J 0 bases, leaving 11 bases between the germline ends. The CDR3 loop reads CASSRDISNTGELFF. DNA of the CDR3: TGTGCCAGCAGCAGGGACATATCGAACACCGGGGAGCTGTTTTTT.

Ten or more counts support this clonotype. V gene TRBV5-1 combines with J gene TRBJ2-2; no reliable D call. Germline lookup yields CDR1 SGHRS and CDR2 YFSETQ. The V end was cut by 6 bases, the J end by 6 bases, with 12 bases between. This CDR3 comprises 13 residues. As DNA, the CDR3 is TGCGCCAGCATCAACAGACCCTCCGGGGAGCTGTTTTTT. The encoded protein is CASINRPSGELFF.

In its sample, this clonotype was seen many times. The chain combines TRBV24-1 with TRBJ2-2; 8 nucleotides agree with TRBD1. The germline CDR1 and CDR2 sequences are KGHDR and SFDVKD. CDR3 length: 16 amino acids. V gave up 2 bases and J gave up 5 bases; unmatched junction bases: 6. DNA for the CDR3: TGTGCCACCAGTGATTCGTCGACAGGGGAAACCGGGGAGCTGTTTTTT. This gives the protein CATSDSSTGETGELFF.

About this clonotype itself: No conserved phenylalanine or tryptophan is present at the end of the CDR3, so a read error is the likely explanation. The V call is TRBV12-3 or TRBV12-4, the J call TRBJ2-5; 8 bases match TRBD1. This CDR3 is 15 amino acids long. Trimming cost V 6 bases and J 4 bases; bases outside gene matches: 10. The CDR3 is CASRGNRGFAETQYP. The CDR3 DNA reads TGTGCCAGCAGGGGGAACAGGGGGTTTGCAGAGACCCAGTACCCC.

This clonotype has at least ten counts. V usage is TRBV27 and J usage is TRBJ2-7; 11 bases fit TRBD1. The CDR3 length is 15 residues. The trim removed 5 bases at V and 6 bases at J, leaving 9 bases unmatched. The germline V gene encodes CDR1 MNHEY and CDR2 SMNVEV (reference sequence). As DNA, the CDR3 is TGTGCCAGCAGTCCACTGAAGGACAGGGGGCTCGAGCAGTACTTC. Its protein is CASSPLKDRGLEQYF.

This clonotype was counted ten times or more. This chain connects TRBV10-2 to TRBJ2-7; tentatively, D is TRBD2 (6 bases). V dropped 2 bases and J dropped 5 bases, with 13 bases sitting between them. The CDR3 covers 14 residues. Germline CDR1 is WSHSY and CDR2 is SAAADI. The CDR3 coding sequence is TGCGCCAGCAGTGAGCCGAGACTAGGACACGAGCAGTACTTC. This sequence encodes CASSEPRLGHEQYF.

This clonotype was seen ten or more times. CDR3 coding DNA: TGTGCCAGCAGCCAGGACAGGGCCCTGGTGGGCTACACCTTC. It yields the protein CASSQDRALVGYTF. The chain uses TRBV4-2 and TRBJ1-2, with 8 positions matching TRBD1. The J segment lost 8 bases and the V segment lost 3 bases, leaving 8 bases of the junction unmatched. Germline V gene data show CDR1 as LGHNA and CDR2 as YNFKEQ. This CDR3 contains 14 residues.

This clonotype occurred many times. CDR3 residues: CASSQELAGGSNEQFF. CDR3 bases: TGCGCCAGCAGCCAAGAACTAGCGGGGGGGTCGAATGAGCAGTTCTTC. V and J are TRBV4-3 and TRBJ2-1; 13 nucleotides align to TRBD2. The CDR3 has 16 amino acids. Germline assignment: CDR1 LGHNA and CDR2 YSLEER. The trim removed 0 bases at V and 7 bases at J, leaving 3 bases unmatched.

This clonotype has a count of ten or more. The rearrangement links TRBV5-6 to TRBJ2-7, with 9 bases fitting TRBD2. CDR3 size: 15 residues. From germline, CDR1 is SGHDT and CDR2 YYEEEE. Trimming removed 3 bases from V and 2 bases from J; junction bases left unmatched: 6. Here the CDR3 DNA reads TGTGCCAGCAGCTATTTTGCGGGAGGGGCCTACGAGCAGTACTTC. It specifies CASSYFAGGAYEQYF.

This clonotype ranks as medium-sized (0.01 to 0.1%). This rearrangement joins TRBV10-3 to TRBJ2-7; D call uncertain. The CDR3 contains 14 residues. The V end was cut by 3 bases, the J end by 5 bases, with 14 bases between. Germline CDR1 is ENHRY and CDR2 is SYGVKD. CDR3 in DNA: TGTGCCATCAGTGATGGCCTTATGGGCAACGAGCAGTACTTC. Its translation is CAISDGLMGNEQYF.

This clonotype occurred many times. The chain combines TRBV5-5 with TRBJ1-1; unclear D gene. The CDR3 runs to 13 residues. Trimming removed 0 bases from V and 8 bases from J, with 11 bases in between. The germline V gene encodes CDR1 SGHKS and CDR2 YYEKEE (reference sequence). The CDR3 spells CASSLGSSGEAFF. The CDR3 DNA reads TGTGCCAGCAGCTTGGGGAGTAGCGGAGAAGCTTTCTTT.

This clonotype was recorded many times. The chain carries TRBV20-1 and TRBJ1-5; D not resolved. Deletions cut 2 bases from V and 5 bases from J, with 10 bases between. The CDR3 sequence is 13 residues long. CDR1 is DFQATT and CDR2 is SNEGSKA in the germline V gene (reference sequence). CDR3 region: CSARNLGDQPQHF. In DNA form, the CDR3 reads TGCAGTGCTAGAAACCTTGGGGATCAGCCCCAGCATTTT.

This clonotype has at least ten counts. V usage is TRBV4-1 and J usage is TRBJ2-7, with a weak D call TRBD1 (6 bases). The CDR3 has 14 amino acids. V lost 1 base and J lost 2, with 9 bases in between. In germline, CDR1 is MGHRA, CDR2 YSYEKL. This CDR3 is CASSQVGQPYEQYF. CDR3 sequence (DNA): TGCGCCAGCAGCCAAGTCGGACAGCCCTACGAGCAGTACTTC.

This clonotype occurred many times. The chain links TRBV7-9 to TRBJ2-5; either TRBD1 or TRBD2 may supply D (5 bases each). This CDR3 contains 16 residues. Deletions cut 1 base from V and 1 base from J, with 13 bases between. In germline, CDR1 is SEHNR, CDR2 FQNEAQ (reference sequence). CDR3 nucleotides: TGTGCCAGCAGCTTAGTAGGGACGATATCCCAAGAGACCCAGTACTTC. Its protein is CASSLVGTISQETQYF.

This clonotype was seen more than once but under ten times. This chain connects TRBV5-1 to TRBJ2-1; 13 bases match TRBD2. Looked up from germline, CDR1 is SGHRS and CDR2 is YFSETQ. The CDR3 is 15 amino acids. V was pared by 3 bases and J by 5 bases, with 2 bases of the junction left unmatched. CDR3 DNA: TGCGCCAGCAGCTACGGACTAGCGGGGGACAATGAGCAGTTCTTC. It yields the protein CASSYGLAGDNEQFF.

At least ten counts were recorded for this clonotype. This chain links TRBV5-1 with TRBJ2-1; 8 nucleotides match TRBD1. Trimming cost V 2 bases and J 4 bases; bases outside gene matches: 5. This CDR3 has 15 amino acids. CDR1 and CDR2 (germline): SGHRS, YFSETQ. Here the CDR3 reads CASSFDRGPYNEQFF. The CDR3 DNA reads as TGCGCCAGCAGCTTCGACAGGGGTCCTTACAATGAGCAGTTCTTC. Drawing the rest from reference TRBV5-1 and TRBJ2-1, the complete variable domain is KAGVTQTPRYLIKTRGQQVTLSCSPISGHRSVSWYQQTPGQGLQFLFEYFSETQRNKGNFPGRFSGRQFSNSRSEMNVSTLELGDSALYLCASSFDRGPYNEQFFGPGTRLTVL.

This clonotype was recorded many times. CDR3 protein: CASSRVRGGDNEQFF. The CDR3 DNA reads as TGTGCCAGTAGTCGCGTTCGCGGGGGGGACAATGAGCAGTTCTTC. The chain couples TRBV19 to TRBJ2-1, with 9 bases matching TRBD2. The CDR3 contains 15 residues. The germline V gene encodes CDR1 LNHDA and CDR2 SQIVND (reference sequence). V shed 5 bases and J 5 bases; nucleotides not matched to a gene: 7. The full variable domain, in which reference TRBV19 and TRBJ2-1 provide the parts outside the CDR3, is DGGITQSPKYLFRKEGQNVTLSCEQNLNHDAMYWYRQDPGQGLRLIYYSQIVNDFQKGDIAEGYSVSREKKESFPLTVTSAQKNPTAFYLCASSRVRGGDNEQFFGPGTRLTVL.

This clonotype was observed a few times. The chain recombines TRBV5-6 with TRBJ2-7; a possible D gene is TRBD1 (5 bases). Germline CDR1 and CDR2: SGHDT and YYEEEE. The V end was cut by 4 bases, the J end by 0 bases, with 20 bases between. The CDR3 covers 17 residues. In DNA, the CDR3 is TGTGCCAGCAGCCCCAGGGCGCACAGTACCCCCTCCTACGAGCAGTACTTC. Its translation is CASSPRAHSTPSYEQYF.

The sample holds many counts of this clonotype. This could be a read error, since a much larger clone is one nucleotide away. This chain connects TRBV25-1 to TRBJ1-1; D remains ambiguous. The CDR3 loop spans 12 amino acids. The germline CDR1 and CDR2 sequences are MGHDK and SYGVNS. The CDR3 region has the DNA TGTGTCAGCAGATATTCGAACACTGAAGCTTTCTTT. Its protein product is CVSRYSNTEAFF.